These T cell receptor beta chains were read from a single sample in a study of blood T cell repertoires in COVID-19. Generated by immunoSEQ multiplex PCR, the TCRdb table keeps only in-frame clones and is missing some. The table lists fewer than 250,000 clones, less than 90% of them singletons. The sequenced material came from peripheral blood. The receptors come from a human donor in a cohort sampled during active COVID-19. CDR3s include the opening cysteine and the closing phenylalanine or tryptophan. The order of the fields is V gene, J gene, D gene, clone size, CDR3 DNA, CDR3 protein. D genes are given only for firm matches. The size of a clone is reported for some rows only, either as once, few or many, or as a class for expanded clones.

TRBV7-8,TRBJ1-2,.,.,TGTGCCAGCAGCTTAGTTTCGTGGCAGGATAAGAATGGCTACACCTTC,CASSLVSWQDKNGYTF
TRBV6-5,TRBJ1-1,TRBD1,.,TGTGCCAGCACCCAACCCCAGGGGGCCGGCACTGAAGCTTTCTTT,CASTQPQGAGTEAFF
TRBV2,TRBJ1-4,TRBD1,.,TGTGCCACCGAACGGGACAGGGAAGAAAAACTGTTTTTT,CATERDREEKLFF
TRBV6-1,TRBJ2-1,TRBD2,.,TGTGCCAGCAGTGACCTAGCGGGAGGGCCCGTTAGGTTCTTC,CASSDLAGGPVRFF
TRBV2,TRBJ2-2,.,.,TGTGCCAGCAGAGTGACAGTAAACACCGGGGAGCTGTTTTTT,CASRVTVNTGELFF
TRBV3-1/TRBV3-2,TRBJ1-2,.,.,TGTGCCAGCAGTACCCTTAGAGTTGGCTACACCTTC,CASSTLRVGYTF
TRBV9,TRBJ1-2,.,.,TGTGCCAGCAGCGGTAGCTCCAACTATGGCTACACCTTC,CASSGSSNYGYTF
TRBV19,TRBJ1-5,.,few,TGTGCCAGTAGTAGTCGGACATCGTATAGCAATCAGCCCCAGCATTTT,CASSSRTSYSNQPQHF
TRBV3-1/TRBV3-2,TRBJ1-1,.,.,TGTGCCAGCAGCCCCGGGGGAGGCACTGAAGCTTTCTTT,CASSPGGGTEAFF
TRBV5-8,TRBJ2-5,TRBD1,.,TGTGCCAGCAGCGGCCTCTATCGGACAGGGTGGGCCCAGTACTTC,CASSGLYRTGWAQYF
TRBV15,TRBJ1-2,.,once,TGTGCCACCAGCAGAGATGGCACGAGGTATGGCTACACCTTC,CATSRDGTRYGYTF
TRBV19,TRBJ1-2,TRBD1,.,TGTGCCAGTAGTATTATTACCGGGACAGGACCAGGGTATGGCTACACCTTC,CASSIITGTGPGYGYTF
TRBV7-8,TRBJ1-6,.,.,TGTGCCAGCAGCTCCTCAGGGTTAAAGAATTCACCCCTCCACTTT,CASSSSGLKNSPLHF
TRBV7-2,TRBJ1-1,.,few,TGTGCCAGCAGCCACCTGGAGCGGGTGACTGAAGCTTTCTTT,CASSHLERVTEAFF
TRBV19,TRBJ2-5,.,.,TGTGCCAGTAGTATAAATCGGGGAGGCGAGACCCAGTACTTC,CASSINRGGETQYF
TRBV28,TRBJ1-2,.,.,TGTGCCAGCAGTGTGCCGGGGGGGAATGGCTACACCTTC,CASSVPGGNGYTF
TRBV7-9,TRBJ1-1,TRBD1,.,TGTGCCAGCAGCTTAGGCGGCAGGGGGCTCGCCTCTGAAGCTTTCTTT,CASSLGGRGLASEAFF
TRBV2,TRBJ2-1,.,.,TGTGCCAGCAGTAATTTAGCCGGAGTTTCCAATGAGCAGTTCTTC,CASSNLAGVSNEQFF
TRBV5-1,TRBJ1-1,.,.,TGCGCCAGCAGCGAGGGACTTATGATGAACACTGAAGCTTTCTTT,CASSEGLMMNTEAFF
TRBV9,TRBJ2-5,.,.,TGTGCCAGCAGCGTAGCGGGGGGCGGAAGGGAGACCCAGTACTTC,CASSVAGGGRETQYF
TRBV6-1,TRBJ2-6,.,.,TGTGCCAGCAGTGAGCCTAGCTCTGGGGCCAACGTCCTGACTTTC,CASSEPSSGANVLTF
TRBV5-1,TRBJ2-3,TRBD2,many,TGCGCCAGCAGCTTCGGGGGGAGCACAGATACGCAGTATTTT,CASSFGGSTDTQYF
TRBV28,TRBJ2-5,.,.,TGTGCTACCACTAGAGCAGAGACCCAGTACTTC,CATTRAETQYF
TRBV19,TRBJ2-2,.,.,TGTGCCAGTACTCATAGGCATGGCGGACAAGCGAACACCGGGGAGCTGTTTTTT,CASTHRHGGQANTGELFF
TRBV2,TRBJ2-3,.,.,TGTGCCAGCGGCGGGCGGACTAGCACAGATACGCAGTATTTT,CASGGRTSTDTQYF
TRBV7-2,TRBJ2-6,TRBD1,.,TGTGCCAGCAGCTTAGGTGTGACAGGGCGCGGGGCCAACGTCCTGACTTTC,CASSLGVTGRGANVLTF
TRBV27,TRBJ1-1,.,.,TGTGCCAGCAGTTCACGGAGGAACACTGAAGCTTTCTTT,CASSSRRNTEAFF
TRBV6-5,TRBJ1-1,.,.,TGTGCCAGCAGCGTAAGCATGAACACTGAAGCTTTCTTT,CASSVSMNTEAFF
TRBV4-1,TRBJ1-4,.,.,TGCGCCAGCAGCCAAGATGGACAGCTAAAAAATGAAAAACTGTTTTTT,CASSQDGQLKNEKLFF
TRBV19,TRBJ1-6,.,.,TGTGCCAGTAGTATTCCCGGCGGCCTTAATTCACCCCTCCACTTT,CASSIPGGLNSPLHF
TRBV7-8,TRBJ2-5,TRBD1,.,TGTGCCAGCAGACCACAACCGGGACAGGAAAGTTATGAGACCCAGTACTTC,CASRPQPGQESYETQYF
TRBV24-1,TRBJ2-5,.,.,TGTGCCACCAGTCCAACAGGGAATCCCGGGGAGACCCAGTACTTC,CATSPTGNPGETQYF
TRBV5-1,TRBJ2-5,.,.,TGCGCCAGCAGCACAGGGACAACTCAAGAGACCCAGTACTTC,CASSTGTTQETQYF
TRBV28,TRBJ1-2,TRBD1,once,TGTGCCGGATCCGGGACAGGGTTTGGCTACACCTTC,CAGSGTGFGYTF
TRBV6-4,TRBJ2-1,TRBD2,few,TGTGCCAGCAGTGGGGCGTCGGGGGGGGAATACAATGAGCAGTTCTTC,CASSGASGGEYNEQFF
TRBV6-5,TRBJ1-2,.,.,TGTGCCAGCCTGGAAATGGCAGGTGGAATCTATGGCTACACCTTC,CASLEMAGGIYGYTF
TRBV7-3,TRBJ1-1,.,.,TGTGCCAGCAGCGCGTCGGGGAGGACTGAAGCTTTCTTT,CASSASGRTEAFF
TRBV2,TRBJ2-1,.,.,TGTGCCAGCAGTGTAAGCCGAGGCGGGTATGAGCAGTTCTTC,CASSVSRGGYEQFF
TRBV29-1,TRBJ1-2,.,.,TGCAGCGTTGAAGAGTCGGGGGTACCCTATGGCTACACCTTC,CSVEESGVPYGYTF
TRBV2,TRBJ1-2,.,.,TGTGCCAGCAGTAAACAGGGAAACTATGGCTACACCTTC,CASSKQGNYGYTF
TRBV7-9,TRBJ1-1,.,.,TGTGCCAGCAGCTTAGGGGCCGGGGGAGGCGGCACTGAAGCTTTCTTT,CASSLGAGGGGTEAFF
TRBV6-5,TRBJ2-1,TRBD2,.,TGTGCCAGCACCCAGTCGGGACTAGCGGGAGCGGTGTTCTTC,CASTQSGLAGAVFF
TRBV11-2,TRBJ1-1,TRBD1,.,TGTGCCAGCAGCTTGTCTGGGACAGGGACTGAAGCTTTCTTT,CASSLSGTGTEAFF
TRBV18,TRBJ1-1,.,.,TGTGCCAGCTCGTTCTACAGGGCTCAAACGGTGGGTGCGAACACTGAAGCTTTCTTT,CASSFYRAQTVGANTEAFF
TRBV6-1,TRBJ1-1,.,.,TGTGCCAGCAGTGAAACTTGGAACACTGAAGCTTTCTTT,CASSETWNTEAFF
TRBV19,TRBJ2-7,TRBD1,.,TGTGCCAGTAGTGCCCGAACAGGGGACTACGAGCAGTACTTC,CASSARTGDYEQYF
TRBV12-3/TRBV12-4,TRBJ1-2,.,.,TGTGCCAGCAGTTTCGGGGGTGGCTACACCTTC,CASSFGGGYTF
TRBV2,TRBJ1-1,.,.,TGTGCCAGCAGTGATAACATAGGCAGCGCGAACACTGAAGCTTTCTTT,CASSDNIGSANTEAFF